This T cell receptor beta chain derives from a study of T cells in Graves' hyperthyroidism and ophthalmopathy. Overall study results and limits: Most thyroid-expanded clonotypes above 0.001 were also found in blood. Stable hyperthyroidism was separated from ophthalmopathy by a model based on 13 V-J features.

Uncontrolled infection, other autoimmune disease, pregnancy and lactation each barred patients from inclusion. The diagnostic basis comprised clinical symptoms, serum thyroxine and TRAb, thyroid ultrasound and orbital computed tomography. As to this clonotype: Its antigen is not identified.

TCR beta CDR3 regions were amplified from RNA. HTBI primers were the set used in a first-round RT-PCR of the TCR CDR3. Each CDR3 protein is one row after TCRdb ran MiXCR on the multiplex PCR reads. Of 490,000 or so distinct CDR3 sequences listed, approximately 23% were seen once; the top ten hold under 55%. V dropped 4 bases and J dropped 3; count of bases not matched to a gene: 8. Germline assignment: CDR1 LNHDA and CDR2 SQIVND (reference sequence). The CDR3 consists of 16 residues. The V and J genes are TRBV19 and TRBJ2-5; the match to TRBD1 covers 10 bases. This receptor was identified in a woman in her seventies with Graves' ophthalmopathy. The specimen was blood. Here the CDR3 reads CASSTNRGTGEETQYF. In nucleotides, the CDR3 is TGTGCCAGTAGTACAAACCGAGGGACAGGGGAAGAGACCCAGTACTTC.